The table lists the clone carrying this T cell receptor beta chain with a few counts. Its matching antigen is unknown. cDNA libraries for TCR alpha and TCR beta, carrying sample barcodes and UMIs, came from 5'RACE with constant-segment primers. TCRdb passed the 5' RACE reads through MiXCR, listing each CDR3 protein once. The repertoire has about 190,000 distinct CDR3 sequences, about 18% of them found once; the top ten carry around 2.4%. Germline values: CDR1 KGHSH, CDR2 LQKENI. This CDR3 is built from 16 residues. V was clipped by 3 bases and J by 3 bases, with 18 bases between them. This entry is derived from a study of T-cell memory formation after mild COVID-19. Findings and limits, study-wide: Mainly CM and EM harbored the contracting CD4+ clones; mainly EMRA harbored the CD8+ ones. Clones that contracted from day 15 to 85 had balanced CD4/CD8; later expanders were CD4+ biased.

The material sequenced was PBMCs or a T cell subset sorted from them (not recorded which). This chain joins TRBV18 and TRBJ2-7, with a weak D call TRBD1 (6 bases). The origin of this receptor is an adult woman who had mild COVID-19 (a few samples of this study predate the infection). Cell type and time point are not known. CDR3 bases: TGTGCCAGCTCACCCCGGCCCGTCAGACAGGACTACGAGCAGTACTTC. Protein: CASSPRPVRQDYEQYF.